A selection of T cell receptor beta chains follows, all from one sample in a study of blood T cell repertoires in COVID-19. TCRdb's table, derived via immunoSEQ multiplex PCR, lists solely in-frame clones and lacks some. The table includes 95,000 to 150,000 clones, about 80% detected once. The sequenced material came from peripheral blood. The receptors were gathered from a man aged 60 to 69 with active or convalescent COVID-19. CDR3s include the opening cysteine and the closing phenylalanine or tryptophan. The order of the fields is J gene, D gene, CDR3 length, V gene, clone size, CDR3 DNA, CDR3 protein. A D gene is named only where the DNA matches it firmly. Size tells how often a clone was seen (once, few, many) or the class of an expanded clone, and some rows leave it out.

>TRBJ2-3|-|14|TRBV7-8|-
TGTGCCAGCAGCCTGGGGGGACAGTCAGATACGCAGTATTTT
CASSLGGQSDTQYF
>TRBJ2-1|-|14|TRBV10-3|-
TGTGCCATCAGAGGAGGGGAAGGGAGCAATGAGCAGTTCTTC
CAIRGGEGSNEQFF
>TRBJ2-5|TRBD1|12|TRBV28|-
TGTGCCAGCAGGACAGGGGGCGAGACCCAGTACTTC
CASRTGGETQYF
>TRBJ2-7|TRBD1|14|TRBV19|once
TGTGCCAGTAGTCCTGGGACAGGGGGTTACGAGCAGTACTTC
CASSPGTGGYEQYF
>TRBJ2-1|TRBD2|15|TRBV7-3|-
TGTGCCAGCAGCTTAACGGGGGGGACCTACAATGAGCAGTTCTTC
CASSLTGGTYNEQFF
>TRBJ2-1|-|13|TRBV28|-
TGTGCCAGCAAACAGGTTATACTCCATGAGCAGTTCTTC
CASKQVILHEQFF
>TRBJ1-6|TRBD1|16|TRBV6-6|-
TGTGCCAGCAGTTTTAGGCCGGGACAGGGAAATTCACCCCTCCACTTT
CASSFRPGQGNSPLHF
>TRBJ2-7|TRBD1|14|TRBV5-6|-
TGTGCCAGCAACGCAGGGGGTTTTTCGTACGAGCAGTACTTC
CASNAGGFSYEQYF
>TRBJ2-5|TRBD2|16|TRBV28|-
TGTGCCAGCAGTTCCGGGACTAGCGCGATTCAAGAGACCCAGTACTTC
CASSSGTSAIQETQYF
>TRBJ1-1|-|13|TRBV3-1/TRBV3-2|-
TGTGCCAGCAGCCTACAGGGAGACACTGAAGCTTTCTTT
CASSLQGDTEAFF
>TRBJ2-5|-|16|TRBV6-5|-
TGTGCCAGCAGTTACTCGACTTACGGGAGCGGGGAGACCCAGTACTTC
CASSYSTYGSGETQYF
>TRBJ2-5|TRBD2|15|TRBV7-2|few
TGTGCCAGCACCTTTGACCCGGGGGGCCAAGAGACCCAGTACTTC
CASTFDPGGQETQYF
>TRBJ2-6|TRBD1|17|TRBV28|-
TGTGCCAGCACCAAGGGGGCCCGGCGTGAGGGGGCCAACGTCCTGACTTTC
CASTKGARREGANVLTF
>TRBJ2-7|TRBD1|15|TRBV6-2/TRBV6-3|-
TGTGCCAGCAGTTCCGCCGGGACAGGGAACTTCGAGCAGTACTTC
CASSSAGTGNFEQYF
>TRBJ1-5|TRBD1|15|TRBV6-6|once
TGTGCCAGCAGTTACGGGGCAGGGGGTAATCAGCCCCAGCATTTT
CASSYGAGGNQPQHF
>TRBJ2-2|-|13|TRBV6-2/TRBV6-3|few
TGTGCCAGCAGTTGGGGCTCTCTGGGGGAGCTGTTTTTT
CASSWGSLGELFF
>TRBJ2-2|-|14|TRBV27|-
TGTGCCAGCCGTCCGGGAACGAGTACCGGGGAGCTGTTTTTT
CASRPGTSTGELFF
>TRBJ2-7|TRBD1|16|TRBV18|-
TGTGCCAGCTCACTTCAAGGGACAGGGGGCGTCCACGAGCAGTACTTC
CASSLQGTGGVHEQYF
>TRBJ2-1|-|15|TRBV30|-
TGTGCCTGGAGTAGAGTAGCGCGCTCCTACAATGAGCAGTTCTTC
CAWSRVARSYNEQFF
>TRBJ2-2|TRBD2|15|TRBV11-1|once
TGTGCCAGCAACCCCCTCCGGGGGGGTACCGGGGAGCTGTTTTTT
CASNPLRGGTGELFF
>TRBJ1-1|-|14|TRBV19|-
TGTGCCAGTAAAGGGAGGGCTTCGAACACTGAAGCTTTCTTT
CASKGRASNTEAFF
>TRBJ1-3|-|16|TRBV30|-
TGTGCCTGGAGCTCCGACTCCCCGAGCTCTGGAAACACCATATATTTT
CAWSSDSPSSGNTIYF